A single sample is the source of the 13 T cell receptor beta chains below, sequenced in a study of blood T cell repertoires in COVID-19. Profiled with immunoSEQ multiplex PCR; TCRdb holds only in-frame clones, not every one. Of roughly 220,000 clones listed, 80% to 85% were seen once; the top ten hold roughly 2.3%. The sequencing sample was made of peripheral blood. The receptor source for this set is a woman aged 55 to 70 with acute or convalescent COVID-19.

The rearrangement joins TRBV28 to TRBJ2-2; the match to TRBD1 covers 8 bases. This CDR3 has 13 amino acids. Germline assignment: CDR1 MDHEN and CDR2 SYDVKM. J lost 7 bases, V lost 9 bases, and 7 bases had no gene match. DNA for the CDR3: TGTGCCAGTCTCACAGGGGGGATCGGGGAGCTGTTTTTT. Translating gives CASLTGGIGELFF.

This sequence joins TRBV13 and TRBJ2-7; a weak D match, TRBD1 (6 bases). V lost 0 bases and J 11 bases, leaving 14 bases between the germline ends. Germline V gene lookup returns CDR1 PRHDT and CDR2 FYEKMQ (reference sequence). This CDR3 spans 13 amino acids. The CDR3 DNA sequence: TGTGCCAGCAGCTTAGGTAGAGTGGACAGCAAGTACTTC. Protein product: CASSLGRVDSKYF. Full variable domain (remainder filled in from reference TRBV13 and TRBJ2-7): AAGVIQSPRHLIKEKRETATLKCYPIPRHDTVYWYQQGPGQDPQFLISFYEKMQSDKGSIPDRFSAQQFSDYHSELNMSSLELGDSALYFCASSLGRVDSKYFGPGTRLTVT.

The genes are TRBV4-2 and TRBJ1-5; D is possibly TRBD1 (5 bases). V was pared by 4 bases and J by 2 bases, with 9 bases between. The CDR3 covers 14 residues. CDR1 is LGHNA, CDR2 YNFKEQ, per germline. CDR3: CASSPRGGNQPQHF. CDR3 sequence (DNA): TGTGCCAGCAGCCCCCGGGGGGGCAATCAGCCCCAGCATTTT.

The V gene is TRBV14, the J gene TRBJ1-4; TRBD1 matches 7 bases. V trimming: 5 bases; J trimming: 10 bases; junction bases outside the gene matches: 7. Germline CDR1 SGHDN, CDR2 FVKESK. The CDR3 has 13 amino acids. The CDR3 reads CASSSSDRRKLFF. In DNA, the CDR3 is TGTGCCAGCAGCTCCTCGGACAGGAGAAAACTGTTTTTT.

This sequence joins TRBV28 and TRBJ1-4; 8 bases agree with TRBD1. Germline assignment: CDR1 MDHEN and CDR2 SYDVKM. The CDR3 runs to 15 residues. The ends lost 1 base at V and 7 bases at J; junction bases unmatched: 5. The CDR3 coding sequence is TGTGCCAGCAGTTTATACCAGGGGGCCAGTGAAAAACTGTTTTTT. This gives the protein CASSLYQGASEKLFF.

The chain has TRBV11-2 and TRBJ2-3; 11 bases align to TRBD2. The V segment lost 5 bases and the J segment 8 bases; nucleotides outside the gene matches: 9. This CDR3 spans 15 amino acids. The germline V gene has CDR1 SGHAT and CDR2 FQNNGV. The chain's CDR3 is CASSPPTSGVGTQYF. The CDR3 DNA sequence: TGTGCCAGCAGCCCCCCGACTAGCGGGGTCGGTACGCAGTATTTT.

This chain links TRBV6-5 with TRBJ1-2; tentative D call: TRBD1 (6 bases). V was trimmed by 7 bases and J by 6 bases, leaving 9 bases between them. Per the germline V gene, CDR1 is MNHEY and CDR2 is SVGAGI. This CDR3 region has 11 residues. CDR3 in amino acids: CASKQGDGYTF. The CDR3 DNA reads TGTGCCAGCAAACAGGGAGATGGCTACACCTTC.

The gene calls are TRBV4-1 and TRBJ1-6, with D maybe TRBD1 (5 bases). Germline V CDR1 and CDR2: MGHRA, YSYEKL. V lost 8 bases to trimming and J lost 1 base, with 24 bases between them. The CDR3 runs to 19 residues. The CDR3 is CASRKSGLGGESYNSPLHF. CDR3 DNA sequence: TGCGCCAGCCGAAAGAGTGGGCTGGGGGGAGAGTCCTATAATTCACCCCTCCACTTT.

The chain is built from TRBV7-9 and TRBJ1-4, with 7 bases lining up with TRBD1. Trimming took 3 bases from V and 6 from J; bases not matched to a gene: 1. The CDR3 length is 13 residues. Germline loops: CDR1 SEHNR, CDR2 FQNEAQ (reference sequence). The CDR3: CASSFGQDEKLFF. CDR3 sequence (DNA): TGTGCCAGCAGCTTCGGACAGGATGAAAAACTGTTTTTT.

This chain uses TRBV7-3 with TRBJ2-1, with 15 bases aligning to TRBD2. The CDR3 totals 14 residues. CDR1 is SGHTA and CDR2 is FQGTGA in the germline V gene. V was pared by 5 bases and J by 12 bases, with 5 bases of the junction left unmatched. CDR3 in amino acids: CASSPTGLAGGQFF. CDR3 DNA sequence: TGTGCCAGCAGCCCTACGGGACTAGCGGGGGGGCAGTTCTTC.

The chain recombines TRBV7-8 with TRBJ2-1, with TRBD1 matching over 7 bases. The CDR3 has 13 amino acids. V dropped 4 bases and J dropped 6; count of bases not matched to a gene: 3. Per germline, CDR1 SGHVS and CDR2 FQNEAQ. The CDR3: CASSSQGFNEQFF. The DNA for the CDR3 is TGTGCCAGCAGCTCACAGGGGTTCAATGAGCAGTTCTTC.

The chain recombines TRBV5-1 with TRBJ1-2; no firm D call. Trimming shortened V by 4 bases and J by 6 bases, and 13 bases separated the two germline ends. Germline assignment: CDR1 SGHRS and CDR2 YFSETQ. The CDR3 has 13 amino acids. Here the CDR3 DNA reads TGCGCCAGCAGCCCGGAGGCCTGGGATGGCTACACCTTC. Translation: CASSPEAWDGYTF.

CDR3 bases: TGTGCCAGTAGGGGACTCGGACAGGGAGTTGAAGCTTTCTTT. As protein: CASRGLGQGVEAFF. V is TRBV19 and J is TRBJ1-1; 8 bases match TRBD1. V shed 6 bases and J 7 bases; nucleotides not matched to a gene: 10. The CDR3 sequence is 14 residues long. Germline CDR1 is LNHDA and CDR2 is SQIVND (reference sequence). Full variable domain (outside the CDR3, taken from reference TRBV19 and TRBJ1-1): DGGITQSPKYLFRKEGQNVTLSCEQNLNHDAMYWYRQDPGQGLRLIYYSQIVNDFQKGDIAEGYSVSREKKESFPLTVTSAQKNPTAFYLCASRGLGQGVEAFFGQGTRLTVV.